This TCR beta chain was recovered during a study of OX40 agonist ivuxolimab in advanced cancers. At the level of the study: Each patient was given ivuxolimab into a vein every 2 weeks, at 0.01 to 10 mg/kg. Dose-escalation subjects each had hepatocellular carcinoma, melanoma, renal cell or head and neck cancer. At approximately 83% male, the cohort had a mean age of 60 years, ranging from about 20 to 79. The study's findings and limits: No determination was made of the antigen specificity of the expanded peripheral T cells.

For this clone: Antigen specificity is unknown.

The germline CDR1 and CDR2 sequences are GTSNPN and SVGIG (reference sequence). Trimming pared 4 bases from V and 1 base from J, leaving 16 bases between. The CDR3 is made up of 15 amino acids. The method was immunoSEQ multiplex PCR; TCRdb's version includes in-frame clones alone and lacks a portion of them. The sample gives tens of thousands of clones, 90% to 95% of which show up once; approximately 25% is in the top ten. Here the sequenced sample was CD4+ or CD8+ T cells sorted from blood, taken in a trial of the OX40 agonist ivuxolimab. V is TRBV30 and J is TRBJ1-2, with D hard to call. This TCR came from an adult with an advanced solid tumor such as melanoma, head and neck, liver or kidney cancer. CDR3 in amino acids: CAWNGADGFNYGYTF. DNA of the CDR3: TGTGCCTGGAATGGAGCTGACGGATTTAACTATGGCTACACCTTC. The full variable domain, completed using reference TRBV30 and TRBJ1-2, is SQTIHQWPATLVQPVGSPLSLECTVEGTSNPNLYWYRQAAGRGLQLLFYSVGIGQISSEVPQNLSASRPQDRQFILSSKKLLLSDSGFYLCAWNGADGFNYGYTFGSGTRLTVV.